Listed here are 24 T cell receptor beta chains from one sample, sequenced in a study of T-cell memory formation after mild COVID-19. MiXCR, run by TCRdb on the 5' RACE reads, gives a single entry per CDR3 protein. Of hundreds of thousands of distinct CDR3 sequences in the sample, approximately 25% were seen once. Sequenced input: PBMCs or a T cell subset sorted from them (not recorded which). Source of these receptors: an adult woman who had mild COVID-19 (a few samples of this study predate the infection). Cell type and time point are not known.

This chain links TRBV5-5 with TRBJ2-3; 7 nucleotides align to TRBD2. CDR3 length: 14 amino acids. Trimming took 4 bases from V and 6 from J; bases not matched to a gene: 8. CDR1 and CDR2 from the germline V gene are SGHKS and YYEKEE (reference sequence). CDR3 coding DNA: TGTGCCAGCAGCCCTTGGCGGGAGTCGGATACGCAGTATTTT. Translating gives CASSPWRESDTQYF.

The chain combines TRBV24-1 with TRBJ2-1; the match to TRBD2 covers 7 bases. CDR1 and CDR2 (germline): KGHDR, SFDVKD. CDR3 size: 16 residues. V was pared by 6 bases and J by 1 base, with 8 bases of the junction left unmatched. The CDR3 region is CATSPSGAVSYNEQFF. DNA for the CDR3: TGTGCCACCAGTCCGAGCGGGGCCGTTTCCTACAATGAGCAGTTCTTC.

This clonotype was seen a few times. The chain couples TRBV6-2 or TRBV6-3 to TRBJ1-2; D unresolved. The V end was cut by 8 bases, the J end by 8 bases, with 18 bases between. Germline V gene sequence: CDR1 MNHEY, CDR2 SVGEGT. The CDR3 spans 13 residues. The CDR3 bases are TGTGCCAGCGGCCCTCCCAGCCGAGGAGGCTACACCTTC. The encoded protein is CASGPPSRGGYTF.

The gene calls are TRBV11-2 and TRBJ2-5; 7 nucleotides align to TRBD1. Germline V lookup: CDR1 SGHAT, CDR2 FQNNGV. This CDR3 is 15 amino acids long. V gave up 6 bases and J gave up 1 base; unmatched junction bases: 8. CDR3 protein: CASSQLGQPQETQYF. The CDR3 DNA follows: TGTGCCAGCAGTCAATTGGGACAGCCCCAAGAGACCCAGTACTTC.

The rearrangement links TRBV10-3 to TRBJ2-3; D is perhaps TRBD1 (5 bases). The CDR3 contains 14 residues. Germline V lookup: CDR1 ENHRY, CDR2 SYGVKD. The V gene lost 2 bases and the J gene lost 4 bases, with 10 bases spanning the gap. Written as DNA, the CDR3 is TGTGCCATCAGTGAGGAGCAGGGCTCAGATACGCAGTATTTT. Translated: CAISEEQGSDTQYF.

The CDR3 is CASSRSSSGAPYEQFF. CDR3 coding DNA: TGTGCCAGCAGCCGCTCTTCCAGCGGGGCCCCCTATGAGCAGTTCTTC. The chain links TRBV7-3 to TRBJ2-1, with TRBD2 matching 7 bases. In germline, CDR1 is SGHTA, CDR2 FQGTGA. The trim removed 5 bases at V and 8 bases at J, leaving 15 bases unmatched. CDR3 length: 16 residues.

The chain links TRBV20-1 to TRBJ1-2, with D possibly being TRBD1 (6 bases). The V and J ends lost 8 bases and 4 bases respectively, with 14 bases between them. Germline V lookup: CDR1 DFQATT, CDR2 SNEGSKA (reference sequence). The CDR3 loop spans 12 amino acids. CDR3 nucleotide sequence: TGCAGTTGGGTCGGGACATCCTATGGCTACACCTTC. Protein product: CSWVGTSYGYTF.

In this sample, this clonotype turned up many times. The chain uses TRBV7-6 and TRBJ1-1; D ambiguous. Germline assignment: CDR1 SGHVS and CDR2 FNYEAQ. V dropped 3 bases and J dropped 1 base, with 6 bases sitting between them. CDR3 length: 13 amino acids. CDR3 sequence (DNA): TGTGCCAGCAGCTTCGGGAGGAACACTGAAGCTTTCTTT. Its protein product is CASSFGRNTEAFF.

This clonotype was detected many times. The chain carries TRBV5-1 and TRBJ2-2; no firm D call. The CDR3 totals 13 residues. The V end was cut by 2 bases, the J end by 1 base, with 3 bases between. Germline CDR1 reads SGHRS; CDR2 reads YFSETQ. CDR3 in DNA: TGCGCCAGCAGCTTCGGGAACACCGGGGAGCTGTTTTTT. Translating it yields CASSFGNTGELFF.

This clonotype was recorded a few times. The chain joins TRBV7-9 to TRBJ1-2; no clear D gene. The CDR3 is 16 amino acids. Trimming shortened V by 5 bases and J by 2 bases, and 18 bases separated the two germline ends. The germline V gene encodes CDR1 SEHNR and CDR2 FQNEAQ (reference sequence). The CDR3 sequence: CASSPPLGRGNYGYTF. CDR3 DNA: TGTGCCAGCAGCCCGCCGCTCGGCAGAGGGAACTATGGCTACACCTTC.

This clonotype appeared a few times. The rearrangement links TRBV7-6 to TRBJ2-5; TRBD1 agrees at 7 bases. CDR1 is SGHVS and CDR2 is FNYEAQ in the germline V gene. V lost 5 bases to trimming and J lost 1 base; unmatched junction nucleotides: 7. The CDR3 spans 15 residues. CDR3 coding DNA: TGTGCCAGCAGCCGTGGACAGGACGCCCAAGAGACCCAGTACTTC. This sequence encodes CASSRGQDAQETQYF. Complete variable domain (other parts from reference TRBV7-6 and TRBJ2-5): GAGVSQSPRYKVTKRGQDVALRCDPISGHVSLYWYRQALGQGPEFLTYFNYEAQQDKSGLPNDRFSAERPEGSISTLTIQRTEQRDSAMYRCASSRGQDAQETQYFGPGTRLLVL.

V usage is TRBV20-1 and J usage is TRBJ2-7, with 7 bases aligning to TRBD1. Germline V gives CDR1 DFQATT, CDR2 SNEGSKA (reference sequence). V shed 2 bases, J shed 2 bases, and the junction held 3 bases outside the gene matches. The CDR3 extends over 13 amino acids. The CDR3 DNA is TGCAGTGCTAGACTACAGGGGCCCTACGAGCAGTACTTC. Amino acid sequence: CSARLQGPYEQYF.

The V gene is TRBV6-2 or TRBV6-3, the J gene TRBJ2-5, with 14 bases matching TRBD2. J lost 4 bases, V lost 7 bases, and 5 bases had no gene match. The CDR3 has 15 residues. Germline-derived CDR1 and CDR2 are MNHEY and SVGEGT. CDR3 region: CASTVTSGRGETQYF. In DNA form, the CDR3 reads TGTGCCAGCACTGTGACTAGCGGGAGGGGAGAGACCCAGTACTTC.

This clonotype was observed a handful of times. The V and J genes are TRBV5-1 and TRBJ2-1, with 8 bases fitting TRBD1. The germline V gene has CDR1 SGHRS and CDR2 YFSETQ. Germline trimming cut 0 bases from V and 7 bases from J; bases unmatched to any gene: 3. The CDR3 length is 14 residues. The CDR3 protein is CASSLGYRGNEQFF. Here the CDR3 DNA reads TGCGCCAGCAGCTTGGGTTACAGGGGGAATGAGCAGTTCTTC.

V is TRBV6-1 and J is TRBJ2-7, with unresolved D. Germline values: CDR1 MNHNS, CDR2 SASEGT. V was trimmed by 1 base and J by 7 bases, leaving 8 bases between them. The CDR3 runs 12 residues. In DNA, the CDR3 is TGTGCCAGCAGTGAAGGGGGTTGGGAGCAGTACTTC. The encoded protein is CASSEGGWEQYF.

Remarks on this clonotype: A much larger clone differs by one base, so this may be a read error. This chain connects TRBV5-1 to TRBJ2-1; no clear D gene. Matching the DNA end better, TRBJ2-7 makes the J call doubtful. The length of the CDR3 is 16 residues. Per the germline V gene, CDR1 is SGHRS and CDR2 is YFSETQ. The CDR3 coding sequence is TGCGCCAGCAGCTTGGAGCAGGTTAGCTCCTACAATGAGCAGTACTTC. Protein product: CASSLEQVSSYNEQYF.

The table lists this clonotype with a few counts. The V gene is TRBV20-1, the J gene TRBJ2-3; TRBD1 or TRBD2 may be the D gene (6 bases each). The V end was cut by 3 bases, the J end by 6 bases, with 22 bases between. CDR1 is DFQATT and CDR2 is SNEGSKA in the germline V gene (reference sequence). The CDR3 contains 16 residues. CDR3 in amino acids: CSARGARDSGGDTQYF. The CDR3 region has the DNA TGCAGTGCTAGGGGGGCCAGAGATAGCGGAGGGGATACGCAGTATTTT.

This chain uses TRBV15 with TRBJ1-5; 8 positions agree with TRBD1. CDR3 length: 20 amino acids. The V gene's germline CDR1 is LNHNV and CDR2 YYDKDF (reference sequence). V was pared by 1 base and J by 0 bases, with 14 bases of the junction left unmatched. The CDR3 reads CATSRVSVGQGLYSNQPQHF. DNA for the CDR3: TGTGCCACCAGCAGAGTAAGCGTAGGACAGGGACTTTATAGCAATCAGCCCCAGCATTTT.

The chain couples TRBV7-9 to TRBJ2-1, with 11 nucleotides matching TRBD2. Trimming cost V 0 bases and J 2 bases; bases outside gene matches: 12. The V gene's germline CDR1 is SEHNR and CDR2 FQNEAQ (reference sequence). The CDR3 spans 20 residues. The CDR3 spells CASSLAYRLAGGGPYNEQFF. CDR3 in DNA: TGTGCCAGCAGCTTAGCGTATCGGCTAGCGGGAGGAGGCCCCTACAATGAGCAGTTCTTC. Looking up the rest from reference TRBV7-9 and TRBJ2-1 gives the full variable domain: DTGVSQNPRHKITKRGQNVTFRCDPISEHNRLYWYRQTLGQGPEFLTYFQNEAQLEKSRLLSDRFSAERPKGSFSTLEIQRTEQGDSAMYLCASSLAYRLAGGGPYNEQFFGPGTRLTVL.

This rearrangement joins TRBV20-1 to TRBJ1-5; no definite D call. V was trimmed by 5 bases and J by 0 bases, leaving 14 bases between them. The CDR3 consists of 15 residues. Germline V CDR1 and CDR2: DFQATT, SNEGSKA (reference sequence). This chain's CDR3 is CSAQNPLGSNQPQHF. The CDR3 DNA follows: TGCAGTGCTCAGAATCCCTTGGGTAGCAATCAGCCCCAGCATTTT.

This clonotype was detected a few times. V gene TRBV27 combines with J gene TRBJ2-7; no definite D call. Trimming pared 3 bases from V and 0 bases from J, leaving 6 bases between. Germline CDR1 reads MNHEY; CDR2 reads SMNVEV (reference sequence). CDR3 length equals 13 residues. The CDR3 loop is CASSFMISYEQYF. CDR3 sequence (DNA): TGTGCCAGCAGTTTCATGATCTCCTACGAGCAGTACTTC.

The table lists this clonotype with a few counts. The chain uses TRBV25-1 and TRBJ2-1; D is undetermined. V lost 4 bases and J lost 7, with 5 bases in between. Germline V CDR1 and CDR2: MGHDK, SYGVNS. The CDR3 totals 11 residues. In DNA form, the CDR3 reads TGTGCCAGCAGTGTGTTTAATGAGCAGTTCTTC. Translated: CASSVFNEQFF.

This rearrangement joins TRBV12-3 or TRBV12-4 to TRBJ2-5; TRBD1 aligns across 10 bases. The CDR3 is 16 amino acids. V was pared by 5 bases and J by 2 bases, with 8 bases of the junction left unmatched. CDR3: CASSSRDRGEQETQYF. The CDR3 region has the DNA TGTGCCAGCAGTAGCAGGGACAGGGGCGAGCAAGAGACCCAGTACTTC.

The chain is built from TRBV10-3 and TRBJ2-7; 7 bases are a match to TRBD1. J lost 4 bases, V lost 3 bases, and 12 bases had no gene match. Germline CDR1 ENHRY, CDR2 SYGVKD. The CDR3 is made up of 16 amino acids. The CDR3 here is CAISDRGQNRTYEQYF. CDR3 sequence (DNA): TGTGCCATCAGTGACCGGGGACAGAACCGGACGTACGAGCAGTACTTC.